A single sample gave rise to the 24 T cell receptor beta chains below, sequenced in a study of sequential checkpoint blockade in melanoma. Treatment of the sample: randomized to nivolumab then ipilimumab (arm A) or the reverse (arm B). Generated by immunoSEQ multiplex PCR, the TCRdb table keeps only in-frame clones and is missing some. The sample gives about 2,200 clones, approximately 58% of which show up once; around 15% is in the top ten. The material sequenced was CD8+ T cells sorted from blood (inferred from file names), taken from a patient given nivolumab and ipilimumab in sequence. The receptor set was obtained from a human patient with melanoma. Some clones in this sample may be carry-over from other donors' samples.

This sequence joins TRBV10-2 and TRBJ1-3, with 7 bases fitting TRBD1. CDR1 is WSHSY and CDR2 is SAAADI in the germline V gene. This CDR3 is built from 15 residues. The V gene end was trimmed by 8 bases and the J gene end by 1 base; junction bases not matched to a gene: 8. In DNA form, the CDR3 reads TGCGCCAGCGGTGGGACAGCCTCATCTGGAAACACCATATATTTT. Encoded protein: CASGGTASSGNTIYF.

This clone is categorized as medium-sized. V and J are TRBV4-1 and TRBJ1-1; D unclear. The CDR3 has 16 amino acids. V was trimmed by 1 base and J by 0 bases, leaving 12 bases between them. The V gene's germline CDR1 is MGHRA and CDR2 YSYEKL. The CDR3 nucleotides are TGCGCCAGCAGCCAAGTTGAACAGATCATGAACACTGAAGCTTTCTTT. Its translation is CASSQVEQIMNTEAFF.

This chain joins TRBV7-9 and TRBJ2-5, with 9 bases that match TRBD1. With the DNA end fitting TRBJ2-7 better, the J assignment may be wrong. This CDR3 is 16 amino acids long. CDR1 and CDR2 (germline): SEHNR, FQNEAQ (reference sequence). DNA for the CDR3: TGTGCCAGCAGCATCACCGGGACAGGGATATCCTACGAGCAGTACTTC. Protein product: CASSITGTGISYEQYF.

This chain joins TRBV7-9 and TRBJ2-2, with 9 bases identical to TRBD1. The germline gives CDR1 SEHNR, CDR2 FQNEAQ (reference sequence). V shed 4 bases, J shed 2 bases, and the junction held 2 bases outside the gene matches. CDR3 length equals 15 residues. CDR3 sequence: CASSSGQGNTGELFF. The CDR3 region has the DNA TGTGCCAGCAGCTCGGGACAGGGTAACACCGGGGAGCTGTTTTTT.

The chain employs TRBV7-2 and TRBJ2-7, with TRBD2 matching over 9 bases. In germline, CDR1 is SGHTA, CDR2 FQGNSA. The ends lost 1 base at V and 4 bases at J; junction bases unmatched: 11. The CDR3 is made up of 17 amino acids. CDR3 region: CASSLGPAGGRQYEQYF. The CDR3 DNA sequence: TGTGCCAGCAGCTTAGGGCCAGCGGGGGGCCGTCAATACGAGCAGTACTTC.

The V gene is TRBV30, the J gene TRBJ1-1; 7 nucleotides align to TRBD1. V shed 2 bases, J shed 5 bases, and the junction held 14 bases outside the gene matches. Looked up from germline, CDR1 is GTSNPN and CDR2 is SVGIG (reference sequence). The CDR3 consists of 16 residues. The CDR3 nucleotides are TGTGCCTGGAGTAAGGGCCCAGGGGGATTAGATACTGAAGCTTTCTTT. It is translated as CAWSKGPGGLDTEAFF.

V usage is TRBV4-1 and J usage is TRBJ1-4; D gene uncertain. In germline, CDR1 is MGHRA, CDR2 YSYEKL. Trimming shortened V by 6 bases and J by 8 bases, and 22 bases separated the two germline ends. The CDR3 covers 16 residues. The CDR3 loop reads CASSFRVGGPEEKLFF. CDR3 in DNA: TGCGCCAGCAGTTTCCGTGTGGGAGGGCCTGAGGAAAAACTGTTTTTT.

The rearrangement joins TRBV10-2 to TRBJ2-6; D may be TRBD1 (5 bases). This CDR3 spans 15 amino acids. Germline values: CDR1 WSHSY, CDR2 SAAADI. Trimming shortened V by 3 bases and J by 2 bases, and 8 bases separated the two germline ends. This CDR3 reads CASSDQGTGANVLTF. The CDR3 nucleotides are TGCGCCAGCAGTGACCAGGGAACTGGGGCCAACGTCCTGACTTTC.

The rearrangement links TRBV6-5 to TRBJ2-7; maybe TRBD2 (5 bases). CDR1 is MNHEY and CDR2 is SVGAGI in the germline V gene. The CDR3 covers 16 residues. Trimming took 0 bases from V and 7 from J, leaving 19 bases between them. CDR3 in DNA: TGTGCCAGCAGTTACTCGTTTGGACTGACGGTCCTGGAGCAGTACTTC. Protein product: CASSYSFGLTVLEQYF.

Sample share makes this clone medium-sized (0.01 to 0.1%). This sample includes further DNA sequences coding for the same CDR3. V is TRBV4-1 and J is TRBJ1-1; no definite D call. CDR1 is MGHRA, CDR2 YSYEKL, per germline. The CDR3 loop spans 13 amino acids. V lost 3 bases to trimming and J lost 4 bases, with 9 bases between them. For the CDR3, the DNA is TGCGCCAGCAGCCAGCGAGAGGTCACTGAAGCTTTCTTT. As protein: CASSQREVTEAFF.

By frequency in the sample, this clone is large. The chain carries TRBV30 and TRBJ1-4; no firm D call. CDR1 and CDR2 from the germline V gene are GTSNPN and SVGIG (reference sequence). The CDR3 sequence is 12 residues long. Trimming stripped 7 bases from V and 3 bases from J, with 9 bases between. The CDR3 DNA reads TGTGCCTCACTTTCCCCTAATGAAAAACTGTTTTTT. This gives the protein CASLSPNEKLFF.

The chain couples TRBV6-1 to TRBJ1-5; D ambiguous. CDR1 MNHNS and CDR2 SASEGT come from the germline V gene. The CDR3 runs to 15 residues. V lost 3 bases and J lost 2, with 11 bases in between. CDR3 sequence reads: CASSDLSGGNQPQHF. The CDR3 DNA reads as TGTGCCAGCAGTGACCTTTCTGGAGGCAATCAGCCCCAGCATTTT.

The sample holds a few counts of this clone. J is TRBJ2-7 and V is TRBV6-4; a possible D gene is TRBD1 (7 bases). V was cut by 6 bases and J by 2 bases, with 17 bases left in between. The CDR3 is made up of 15 amino acids. Germline V CDR1 and CDR2: MRHNA, SNTAGT. The CDR3 region is CASRMQGGLAYEQYF. The CDR3 nucleotides are TGTGCCAGCAGAATGCAGGGGGGCCTAGCCTACGAGCAGTACTTC.

V and J are TRBV5-1 and TRBJ2-7; 7 bases align to TRBD1. V was pared by 7 bases and J by 1 base, with 11 bases of the junction left unmatched. The germline CDR1 and CDR2 sequences are SGHRS and YFSETQ. The length of the CDR3 is 15 residues. The CDR3 DNA is TGCGCCAGCTCTGACAGGGAGAAGGGGTCCTACGAGCAGTACTTC. Its translation is CASSDREKGSYEQYF. The variable domain in full, completed from reference TRBV5-1 and TRBJ2-7, reads KAGVTQTPRYLIKTRGQQVTLSCSPISGHRSVSWYQQTPGQGLQFLFEYFSETQRNKGNFPGRFSGRQFSNSRSEMNVSTLELGDSALYLCASSDREKGSYEQYFGPGTRLTVT.

The chain combines TRBV28 with TRBJ2-7, with TRBD1 identical over 7 bases. Germline trimming cut 7 bases from V and 6 bases from J; bases unmatched to any gene: 3. The CDR3 is 11 residues long. Germline V gene data show CDR1 as MDHEN and CDR2 as SYDVKM. DNA for the CDR3: TGTGCCAGCATCCAGGGGGTCGAGCAGTACTTC. Protein: CASIQGVEQYF.

The chain joins TRBV7-2 to TRBJ2-7; D unresolved. The CDR3 extends over 13 amino acids. Per the germline V gene, CDR1 is SGHTA and CDR2 is FQGNSA. V was pared by 2 bases and J by 4 bases, with 9 bases between. CDR3 amino acids: CASSLRRVYEQYF. The CDR3 DNA reads TGTGCCAGCAGCTTACGCCGCGTTTACGAGCAGTACTTC.

The sample holds one count of this clone. The J gene is TRBJ1-6, the V gene TRBV5-6; no clear D. Germline CDR1 and CDR2: SGHDT and YYEEEE. CDR3 length: 15 amino acids. V was shortened by 4 bases and J by 9 bases, with 17 bases between the two germline ends. The CDR3 DNA is TGTGCCAGCAGCCCGGACTTGGCCCCAGGTTCACCCCTCCACTTT. It specifies CASSPDLAPGSPLHF.

The J gene is TRBJ2-7, the V gene TRBV7-2; TRBD2 agrees at 7 bases. Trimming removed 2 bases from V and 2 bases from J; junction bases left unmatched: 12. Germline CDR1 SGHTA, CDR2 FQGNSA. This CDR3 is built from 17 residues. This chain's CDR3 is CASSLTVQSGGPYEQYF. CDR3 sequence (DNA): TGTGCCAGCAGCTTAACCGTCCAGTCGGGGGGTCCCTACGAGCAGTACTTC. The whole variable domain, remainder taken from reference TRBV7-2 and TRBJ2-7, is GAGVSQSPSNKVTEKGKDVELRCDPISGHTALYWYRQSLGQGLEFLIYFQGNSAPDKSGLPSDRFSAERTGGSVSTLTIQRTQQEDSAVYLCASSLTVQSGGPYEQYFGPGTRLTVT.

The chain uses TRBV5-8 and TRBJ1-2; 7 bases are shared with TRBD1. V shed 3 bases, J shed 3 bases, and the junction held 2 bases outside the gene matches. The CDR3 extends over 13 amino acids. The germline gives CDR1 SGHTS, CDR2 YDEGEE. This chain's CDR3 is CASSSGQYYGYTF. DNA of the CDR3: TGTGCCAGCAGCTCGGGACAGTACTATGGCTACACCTTC.

There are a few counts of this clone. The V gene is TRBV6-1, the J gene TRBJ1-2, with unresolved D. This CDR3 has 16 residues. The V gene lost 3 bases and the J gene lost 6 bases, with 20 bases spanning the gap. CDR1 and CDR2 (germline): MNHNS, SASEGT. CDR3: CASSDRLQSKRDGYTF. The CDR3 DNA follows: TGTGCCAGCAGTGACAGACTCCAGTCAAAGAGAGATGGCTACACCTTC.

V gene TRBV10-2 combines with J gene TRBJ2-2; the D is unclear. The CDR3 length is 16 residues. Germline V lookup: CDR1 WSHSY, CDR2 SAAADI. V was shortened by 2 bases and J by 0 bases, with 10 bases between the two germline ends. CDR3 sequence reads: CASSETDTANTGELFF. For the CDR3, the DNA is TGCGCCAGCAGTGAGACCGACACCGCGAACACCGGGGAGCTGTTTTTT.

This clone was picked up a small number of times. This rearrangement joins TRBV7-7 to TRBJ1-1, with D possibly being TRBD1 (5 bases). The CDR3 totals 13 residues. The ends were cut back, 5 bases at V and 7 bases at J, with 14 bases in the middle. Germline loops: CDR1 SSHAT, CDR2 FNYEAQ (reference sequence). The CDR3 spells CASSRPTQGEAFF. DNA for the CDR3: TGTGCCAGCAGCCGCCCTACGCAGGGTGAAGCTTTCTTT.

A single count supports this clone. The chain couples TRBV19 to TRBJ1-2, with 7 bases aligning to TRBD1. CDR1 LNHDA and CDR2 SQIVND come from the germline V gene (reference sequence). Trimming at V came to 0 bases and at J to 6 bases, leaving 7 bases not matched to a gene. The CDR3 has 15 residues. The CDR3 coding sequence is TGTGCCAGTAGTATAGAGCGGACAGGCTCTCATGGCTACACCTTC. The encoded protein is CASSIERTGSHGYTF. Drawing the rest from reference TRBV19 and TRBJ1-2, the complete variable domain is DGGITQSPKYLFRKEGQNVTLSCEQNLNHDAMYWYRQDPGQGLRLIYYSQIVNDFQKGDIAEGYSVSREKKESFPLTVTSAQKNPTAFYLCASSIERTGSHGYTFGSGTRLTVV.

V usage is TRBV7-9 and J usage is TRBJ2-1; 13 bases match TRBD2. Unmatched junction bases numbered 8, after V lost 5 bases and J lost 4 bases. This CDR3 contains 17 residues. CDR1 is SEHNR, CDR2 FQNEAQ, per germline (reference sequence). CDR3 loop: CASSLRLAGGPYNEQFF. CDR3 DNA sequence: TGTGCCAGCAGCCTGAGACTAGCGGGGGGCCCTTACAATGAGCAGTTCTTC.